The following is a T cell receptor (beta chain) sequence with its context. The sample originates from a study of shared clonotypes between healthy human individuals. Splitting of CD4+ cells produced CD45RA+ naive and CD45RA-negative memory subsets. Germline loops: CDR1 LGHNA, CDR2 YSLEER. The CDR3 loop spans 17 amino acids. Trimming removed 2 bases at V and 9 bases at J, with 23 bases between. The assay was immunoSEQ multiplex PCR, and TCRdb's table has in-frame clones only and misses some. The sample has around 980,000 clones, approximately 80% seen once. This chain links TRBV4-3 with TRBJ2-1; maybe TRBD2 (6 bases). The receptor was derived from a man younger than 35 in good health. Some clones in this sample may be carry-over from other donors' samples. The specimen sequenced was memory CD4+ T cells from PBMCs. As to subset: CD45RA-negative fraction. CDR3 coding DNA: TGCGCCAGCAGCCAAATAATTGTGGGGAGGAGGGTCGCTGAGCAGTTCTTC. It specifies CASSQIIVGRRVAEQFF.